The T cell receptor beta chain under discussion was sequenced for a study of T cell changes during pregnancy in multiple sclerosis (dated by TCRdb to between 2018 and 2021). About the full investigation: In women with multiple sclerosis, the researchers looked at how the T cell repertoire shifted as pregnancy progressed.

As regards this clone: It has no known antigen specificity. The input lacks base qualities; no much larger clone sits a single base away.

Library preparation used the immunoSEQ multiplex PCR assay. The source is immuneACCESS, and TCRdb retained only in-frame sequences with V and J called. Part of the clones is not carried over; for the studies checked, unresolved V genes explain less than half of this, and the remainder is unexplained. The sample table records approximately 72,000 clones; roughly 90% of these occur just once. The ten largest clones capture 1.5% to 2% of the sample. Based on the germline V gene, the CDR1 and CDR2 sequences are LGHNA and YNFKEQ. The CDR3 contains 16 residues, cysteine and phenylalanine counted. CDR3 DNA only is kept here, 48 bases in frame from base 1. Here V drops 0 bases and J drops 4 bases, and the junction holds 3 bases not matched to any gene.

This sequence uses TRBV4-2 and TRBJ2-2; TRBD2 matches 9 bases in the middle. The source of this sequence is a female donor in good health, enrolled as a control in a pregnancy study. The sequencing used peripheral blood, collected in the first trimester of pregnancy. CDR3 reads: CASSQEERGVTGELFF. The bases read TGTGCCAGCAGCCAAGAGGAGCGGGGGGTCACCGGGGAGCTGTTTTTT.